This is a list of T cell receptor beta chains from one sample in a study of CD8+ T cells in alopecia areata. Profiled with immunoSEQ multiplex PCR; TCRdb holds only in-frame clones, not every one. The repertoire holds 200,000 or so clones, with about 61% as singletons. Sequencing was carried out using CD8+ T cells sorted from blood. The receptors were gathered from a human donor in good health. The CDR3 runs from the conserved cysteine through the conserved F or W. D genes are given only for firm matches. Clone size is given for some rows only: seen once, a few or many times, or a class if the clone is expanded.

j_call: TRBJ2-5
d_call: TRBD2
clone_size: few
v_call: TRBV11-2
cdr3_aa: CASSQGLAGSEETQYF
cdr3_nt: TGTGCCAGCAGCCAGGGACTAGCGGGGTCAGAGGAGACCCAGTACTTC

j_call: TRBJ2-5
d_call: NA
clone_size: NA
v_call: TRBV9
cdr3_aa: CASSVGGGETQYF
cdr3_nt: TGTGCCAGCAGCGTAGGTGGGGGAGAGACCCAGTACTTC

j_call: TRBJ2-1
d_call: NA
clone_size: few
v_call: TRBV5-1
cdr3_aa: CASSPRPGSSYNEQFF
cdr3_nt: TGCGCCAGCAGCCCCCGCCCGGGGAGCTCCTACAATGAGCAGTTCTTC

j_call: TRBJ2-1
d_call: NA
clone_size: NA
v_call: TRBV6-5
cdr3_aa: CASSYIQGTDEQFF
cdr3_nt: TGTGCCAGCAGTTACATTCAGGGGACGGATGAGCAGTTCTTC

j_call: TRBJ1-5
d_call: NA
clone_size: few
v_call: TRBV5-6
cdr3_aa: CASSFGNQPQHF
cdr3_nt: TGTGCCAGCAGCTTTGGCAATCAGCCCCAGCATTTT

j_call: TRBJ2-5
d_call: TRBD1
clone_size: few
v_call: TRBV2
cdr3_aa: CASSDPGTDQETQYF
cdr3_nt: TGTGCCAGCAGTGACCCCGGGACAGACCAAGAGACCCAGTACTTC

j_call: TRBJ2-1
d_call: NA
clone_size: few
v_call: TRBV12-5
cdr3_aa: CASVKEAVYNEQFF
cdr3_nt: TGTGCTAGTGTAAAGGAGGCGGTATACAATGAGCAGTTCTTC

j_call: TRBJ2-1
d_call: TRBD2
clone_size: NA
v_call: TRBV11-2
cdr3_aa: CASSDYRTSGGSSYNEQFF
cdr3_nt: TGTGCCAGCAGCGACTATCGGACTAGCGGGGGGAGCTCCTACAATGAGCAGTTCTTC

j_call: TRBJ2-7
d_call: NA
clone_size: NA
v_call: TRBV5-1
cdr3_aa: CASSFLGDEQYF
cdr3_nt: TGCGCCAGCAGCTTTTTGGGGGACGAGCAGTACTTC

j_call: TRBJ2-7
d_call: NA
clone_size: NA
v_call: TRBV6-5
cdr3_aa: CASGRAPNEQYF
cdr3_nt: TGTGCCAGCGGCCGAGCCCCCAACGAGCAGTACTTC

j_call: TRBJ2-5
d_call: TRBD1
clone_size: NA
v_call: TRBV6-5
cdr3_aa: CASTQQGEETQYF
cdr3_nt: TGTGCCAGCACCCAACAGGGGGAAGAGACCCAGTACTTC

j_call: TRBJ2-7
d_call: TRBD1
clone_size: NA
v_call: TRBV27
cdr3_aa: CASSPGTGIEQYF
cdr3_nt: TGTGCCAGCAGTCCCGGGACAGGTATCGAGCAGTACTTC

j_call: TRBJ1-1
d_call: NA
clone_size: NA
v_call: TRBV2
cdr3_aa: CASSGSGTSEAFF
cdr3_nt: TGTGCCAGCAGTGGGTCCGGGACATCTGAAGCTTTCTTT

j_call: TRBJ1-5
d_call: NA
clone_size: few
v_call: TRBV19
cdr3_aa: CASTGGSEPQHF
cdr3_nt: TGTGCCAGTACCGGTGGATCGGAGCCCCAGCATTTT

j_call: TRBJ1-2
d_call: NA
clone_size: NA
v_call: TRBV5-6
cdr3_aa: CASSSGLNYGYTF
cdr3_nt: TGTGCCAGCAGCTCTGGGCTGAACTATGGCTACACCTTC

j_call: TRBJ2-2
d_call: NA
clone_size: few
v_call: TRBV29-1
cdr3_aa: CSVVGDQSNTGELFF
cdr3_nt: TGCAGCGTTGTCGGGGACCAATCGAACACCGGGGAGCTGTTTTTT

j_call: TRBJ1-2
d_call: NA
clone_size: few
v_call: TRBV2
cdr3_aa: CASSEAFSGQNYGYTF
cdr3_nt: TGTGCCAGCAGTGAAGCGTTCTCCGGACAGAACTATGGCTACACCTTC

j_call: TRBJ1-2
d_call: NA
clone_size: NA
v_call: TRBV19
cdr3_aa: CASSNEAWTLGDYGYTF
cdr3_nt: TGTGCCAGTAGTAATGAAGCGTGGACTCTGGGGGACTATGGCTACACCTTC

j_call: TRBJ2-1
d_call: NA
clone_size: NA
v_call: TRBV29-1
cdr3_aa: CSVEDRLGNSYNEQFF
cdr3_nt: TGCAGCGTTGAAGATCGTTTGGGAAACTCCTACAATGAGCAGTTCTTC

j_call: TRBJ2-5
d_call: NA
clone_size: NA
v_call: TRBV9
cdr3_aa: CASSPGQLQETQYF
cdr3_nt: TGTGCCAGCAGTCCAGGACAGCTCCAAGAGACCCAGTACTTC